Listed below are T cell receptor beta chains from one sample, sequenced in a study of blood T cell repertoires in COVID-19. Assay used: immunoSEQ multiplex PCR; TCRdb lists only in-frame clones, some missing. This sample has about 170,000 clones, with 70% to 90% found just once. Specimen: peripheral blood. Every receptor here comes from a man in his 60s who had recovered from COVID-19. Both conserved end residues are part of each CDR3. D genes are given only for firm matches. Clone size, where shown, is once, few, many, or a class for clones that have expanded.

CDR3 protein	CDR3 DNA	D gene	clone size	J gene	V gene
CASSSFLGLYF	TGTGCCAGCAGTTCTTTCCTCGGTCTGTACTTC	NA	NA	TRBJ2-7	TRBV12-3/TRBV12-4
CSVGRLGPEAFF	TGCAGCGTTGGACGATTGGGGCCGGAAGCTTTCTTT	NA	NA	TRBJ1-1	TRBV29-1
CASSQADRGLGEQYF	TGTGCCAGCAGCCAAGCTGACAGGGGGCTAGGCGAGCAGTACTTC	TRBD1	NA	TRBJ2-7	TRBV4-2
CASSLTAGQNTEAFF	TGTGCCAGCAGCTTAACGGCGGGGCAGAACACTGAAGCTTTCTTT	NA	NA	TRBJ1-1	TRBV7-3
CASSLGTGSYNEQFF	TGTGCCAGCAGCTTAGGGACAGGCTCCTACAATGAGCAGTTCTTC	TRBD1	NA	TRBJ2-1	TRBV11-3
CASLNRARGETQYF	TGTGCCAGCCTGAACAGGGCCAGGGGGGAGACCCAGTACTTC	TRBD1	NA	TRBJ2-5	TRBV7-8
CASRFPGTGVGSPLHF	TGTGCCAGCAGGTTCCCCGGGACAGGGGTGGGTTCACCCCTCCACTTT	TRBD1	NA	TRBJ1-6	TRBV27
CASSAGRSPNEQFF	TGTGCCAGCAGTGCGGGGAGGTCCCCCAATGAGCAGTTCTTC	NA	NA	TRBJ2-1	TRBV6-2/TRBV6-3
CASSHGTGVQPQHF	TGTGCCAGCAGTCACGGGACAGGGGTTCAGCCCCAGCATTTT	TRBD1	few	TRBJ1-5	TRBV6-2/TRBV6-3
CASSPAGTELYQPQHF	TGTGCCAGCTCCCCAGCCGGGACAGAACTTTATCAGCCCCAGCATTTT	TRBD1	NA	TRBJ1-5	TRBV18
CASRWAGTGDEQFF	TGCGCCAGCAGGTGGGCGGGGACAGGGGATGAGCAGTTCTTC	TRBD1	few	TRBJ2-1	TRBV5-1
CATGSGLFYNEQFF	TGTGCCACCGGATCTGGACTATTTTACAATGAGCAGTTCTTC	NA	NA	TRBJ2-1	TRBV24-1
CASSHGPGGSGYTF	TGCGCCAGCAGCCATGGCCCCGGGGGATCTGGCTACACCTTC	NA	NA	TRBJ1-2	TRBV4-1
CASSSQRDGETQYF	TGTGCCAGCAGCTCTCAGAGGGATGGGGAGACCCAGTACTTC	NA	NA	TRBJ2-5	TRBV7-2
CASSLSNTGELFF	TGTGCCAGCAGCCTGTCGAACACCGGGGAGCTGTTTTTT	NA	NA	TRBJ2-2	TRBV7-9
CASSNPGQGLGGYTF	TGCGCCAGCAGCAATCCGGGACAGGGGTTGGGTGGCTACACCTTC	TRBD1	once	TRBJ1-2	TRBV5-1
CASSVSLQGNVQGTDTQYF	TGTGCCAGCAGCGTATCTTTGCAGGGGAATGTTCAGGGCACAGATACGCAGTATTTT	NA	NA	TRBJ2-3	TRBV9
CASSLASGDLSTDTQYF	TGTGCCAGCAGCCTAGCCAGCGGGGACTTAAGCACAGATACGCAGTATTTT	TRBD2	NA	TRBJ2-3	TRBV11-3
CASSSASAGASYEQYF	TGCGCCAGCAGCTCCGCTTCGGCAGGGGCATCCTACGAGCAGTACTTC	NA	NA	TRBJ2-7	TRBV5-1
CASSPGGGRYTEAFF	TGTGCCAGCAGTCCAGGGGGCGGGCGCTACACTGAAGCTTTCTTT	TRBD1	NA	TRBJ1-1	TRBV27
CASSQNRDGETQYF	TGTGCCAGCAGCCAAAACAGGGACGGGGAGACCCAGTACTTC	NA	NA	TRBJ2-5	TRBV7-2
CASSYWGREQYF	TGTGCCAGCAGTTACTGGGGGCGGGAGCAGTACTTC	NA	NA	TRBJ2-7	TRBV6-5
CASSEVPGRQEKLFF	TGTGCCAGCAGTGAAGTTCCTGGCAGACAGGAAAAACTGTTTTTT	NA	NA	TRBJ1-4	TRBV2
CASSFDSSHNEQFF	TGTGCCAGCAGCTTTGACAGTTCCCACAATGAGCAGTTCTTC	NA	NA	TRBJ2-1	TRBV7-8